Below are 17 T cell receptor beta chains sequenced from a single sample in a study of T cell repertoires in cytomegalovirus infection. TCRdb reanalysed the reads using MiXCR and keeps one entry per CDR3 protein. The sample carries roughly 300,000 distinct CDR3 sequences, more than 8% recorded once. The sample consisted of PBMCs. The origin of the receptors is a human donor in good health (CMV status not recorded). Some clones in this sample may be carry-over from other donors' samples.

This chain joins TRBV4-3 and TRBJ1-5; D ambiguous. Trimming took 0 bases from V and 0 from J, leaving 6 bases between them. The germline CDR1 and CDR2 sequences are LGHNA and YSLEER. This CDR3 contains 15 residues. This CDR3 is CASSQDLNSNQPQHF. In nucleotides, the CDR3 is TGCGCCAGCAGCCAAGATCTGAATAGCAATCAGCCCCAGCATTTT.

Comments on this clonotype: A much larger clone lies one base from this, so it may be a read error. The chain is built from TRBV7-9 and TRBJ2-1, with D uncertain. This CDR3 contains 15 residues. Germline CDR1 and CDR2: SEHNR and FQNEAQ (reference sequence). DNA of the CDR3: TGTGCCAGCAGCTTAGCACAGCAGACCAACAATCAGCAGTTCTTC. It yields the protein CASSLAQQTNNQQFF.

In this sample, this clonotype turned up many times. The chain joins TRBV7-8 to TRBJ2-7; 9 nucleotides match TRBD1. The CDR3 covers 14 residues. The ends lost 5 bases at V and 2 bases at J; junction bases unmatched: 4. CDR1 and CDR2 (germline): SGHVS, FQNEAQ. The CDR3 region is CASSQDRGAYEQYF. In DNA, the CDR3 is TGTGCCAGCAGCCAAGACAGGGGGGCCTACGAGCAGTACTTC. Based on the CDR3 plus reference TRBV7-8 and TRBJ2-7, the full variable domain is GAGVSQSPRYKVAKRGQDVALRCDPISGHVSLFWYQQALGQGPEFLTYFQNEAQLDKSGLPSDRFFAERPEGSVSTLKIQRTQQEDSAVYLCASSQDRGAYEQYFGPGTRLTVT.

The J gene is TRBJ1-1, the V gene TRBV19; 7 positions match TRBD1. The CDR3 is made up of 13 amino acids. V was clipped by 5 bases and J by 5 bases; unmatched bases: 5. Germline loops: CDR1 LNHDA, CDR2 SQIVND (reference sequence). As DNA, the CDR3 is TGTGCCAGTAGTTCGACAGGGTTAACTGAAGCTTTCTTT. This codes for CASSSTGLTEAFF.

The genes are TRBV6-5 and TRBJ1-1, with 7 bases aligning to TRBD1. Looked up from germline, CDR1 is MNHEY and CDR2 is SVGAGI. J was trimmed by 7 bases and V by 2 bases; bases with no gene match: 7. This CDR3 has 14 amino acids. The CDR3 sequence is CASSYGKGADEAFF. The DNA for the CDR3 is TGTGCCAGCAGTTACGGGAAGGGGGCCGATGAAGCTTTCTTT.

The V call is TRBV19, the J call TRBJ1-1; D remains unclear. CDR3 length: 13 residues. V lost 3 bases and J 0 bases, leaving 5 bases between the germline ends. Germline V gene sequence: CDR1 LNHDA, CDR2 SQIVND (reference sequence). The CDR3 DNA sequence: TGTGCCAGTAGTATGGGAATGAACACTGAAGCTTTCTTT. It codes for CASSMGMNTEAFF. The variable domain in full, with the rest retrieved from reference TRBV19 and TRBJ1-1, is DGGITQSPKYLFRKEGQNVTLSCEQNLNHDAMYWYRQDPGQGLRLIYYSQIVNDFQKGDIAEGYSVSREKKESFPLTVTSAQKNPTAFYLCASSMGMNTEAFFGQGTRLTVV.

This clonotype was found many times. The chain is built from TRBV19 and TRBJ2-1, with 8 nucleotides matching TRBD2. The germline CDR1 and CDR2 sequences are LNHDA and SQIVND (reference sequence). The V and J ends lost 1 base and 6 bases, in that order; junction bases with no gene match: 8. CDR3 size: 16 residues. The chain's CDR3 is CASSIAGTRNANEQFF. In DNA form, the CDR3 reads TGTGCCAGTAGTATAGCCGGGACTAGAAATGCCAATGAGCAGTTCTTC.

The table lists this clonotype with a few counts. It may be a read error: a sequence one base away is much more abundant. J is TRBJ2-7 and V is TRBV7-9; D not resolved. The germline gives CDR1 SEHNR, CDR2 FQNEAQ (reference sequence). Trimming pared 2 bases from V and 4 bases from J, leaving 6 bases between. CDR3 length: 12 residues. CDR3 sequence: CASSLKEYEQYF. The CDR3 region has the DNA TGTGCCAGCAGCTTAAAAGAGTACGAGCAGTACTTC.

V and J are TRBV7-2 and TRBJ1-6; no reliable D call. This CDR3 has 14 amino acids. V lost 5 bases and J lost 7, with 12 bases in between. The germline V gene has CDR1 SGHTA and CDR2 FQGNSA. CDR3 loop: CASSPLAGNSPLHF. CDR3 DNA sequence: TGTGCCAGCAGCCCCCTGGCGGGGAATTCACCCCTCCACTTT.

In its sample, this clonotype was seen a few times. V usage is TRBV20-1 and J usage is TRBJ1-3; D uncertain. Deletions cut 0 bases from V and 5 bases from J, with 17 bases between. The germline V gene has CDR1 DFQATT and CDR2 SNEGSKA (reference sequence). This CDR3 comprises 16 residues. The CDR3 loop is CSARDQLAGSRNTIYF. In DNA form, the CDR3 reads TGCAGTGCTAGAGATCAATTGGCAGGTAGCAGAAACACCATATATTTT.

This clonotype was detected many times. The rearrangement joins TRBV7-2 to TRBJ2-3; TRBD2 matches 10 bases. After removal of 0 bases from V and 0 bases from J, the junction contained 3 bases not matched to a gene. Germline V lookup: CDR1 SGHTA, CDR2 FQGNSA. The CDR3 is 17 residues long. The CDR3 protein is CASSLAPLAGSTDTQYF. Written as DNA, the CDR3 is TGTGCCAGCAGCTTAGCCCCACTAGCGGGGAGCACAGATACGCAGTATTTT.

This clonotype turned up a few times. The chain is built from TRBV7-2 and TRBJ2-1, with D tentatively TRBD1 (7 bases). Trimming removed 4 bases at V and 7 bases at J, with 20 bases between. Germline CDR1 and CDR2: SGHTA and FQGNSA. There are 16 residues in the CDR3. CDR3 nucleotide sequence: TGTGCCAGCAGCTCGTGGAGGGGGCCGGGGGCAAATGAGCAGTTCTTC. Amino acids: CASSSWRGPGANEQFF.

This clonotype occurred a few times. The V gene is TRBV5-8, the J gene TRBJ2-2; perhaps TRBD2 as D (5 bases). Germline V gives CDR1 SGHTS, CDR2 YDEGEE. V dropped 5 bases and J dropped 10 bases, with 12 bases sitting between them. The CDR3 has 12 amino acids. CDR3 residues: CASSPSIAELFF. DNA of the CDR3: TGTGCCAGCAGTCCTAGCATTGCGGAGCTGTTTTTT.

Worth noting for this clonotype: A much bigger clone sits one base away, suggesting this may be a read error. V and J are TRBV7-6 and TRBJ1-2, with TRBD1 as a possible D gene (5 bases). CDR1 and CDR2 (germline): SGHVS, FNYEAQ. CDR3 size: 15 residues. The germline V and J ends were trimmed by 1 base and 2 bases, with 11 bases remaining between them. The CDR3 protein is CASSLGPRDNYGYTF. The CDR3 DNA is TGTGCCAGCAGCTTAGGCCCCAGGGACAACTATGGCTACACCTTC. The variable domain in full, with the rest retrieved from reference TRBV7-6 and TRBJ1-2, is GAGVSQSPRYKVTKRGQDVALRCDPISGHVSLYWYRQALGQGPEFLTYFNYEAQQDKSGLPNDRFSAERPEGSISTLTIQRTEQRDSAMYRCASSLGPRDNYGYTFGSGTRLTVV.

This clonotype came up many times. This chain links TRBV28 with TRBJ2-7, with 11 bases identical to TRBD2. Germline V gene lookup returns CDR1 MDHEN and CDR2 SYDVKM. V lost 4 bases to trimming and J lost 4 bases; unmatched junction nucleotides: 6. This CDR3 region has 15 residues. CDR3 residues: CASSSTSGGTYEQYF. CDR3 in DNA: TGTGCCAGCAGTTCTACTAGCGGGGGAACTTACGAGCAGTACTTC. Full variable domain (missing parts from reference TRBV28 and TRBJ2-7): DVKVTQSSRYLVKRTGEKVFLECVQDMDHENMFWYRQDPGLGLRLIYFSYDVKMKEKGDIPEGYSVSREKKERFSLILESASTNQTSMYLCASSSTSGGTYEQYFGPGTRLTVT.

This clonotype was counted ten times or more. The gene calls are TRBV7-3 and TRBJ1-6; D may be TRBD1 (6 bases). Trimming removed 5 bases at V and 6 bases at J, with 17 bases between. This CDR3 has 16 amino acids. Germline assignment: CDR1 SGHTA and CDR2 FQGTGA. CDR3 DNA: TGTGCCAGCAGCCGCAGCGGGGGCGCGGGTAATTCACCCCTCCACTTT. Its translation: CASSRSGGAGNSPLHF.

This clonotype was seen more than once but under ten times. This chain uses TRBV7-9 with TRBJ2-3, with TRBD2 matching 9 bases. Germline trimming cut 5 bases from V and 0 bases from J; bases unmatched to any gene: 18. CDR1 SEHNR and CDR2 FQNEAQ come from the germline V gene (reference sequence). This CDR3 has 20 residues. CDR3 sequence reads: CASSQSRPAVGLASTDTQYF. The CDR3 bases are TGTGCCAGCAGCCAGTCTCGCCCAGCTGTGGGACTAGCAAGCACAGATACGCAGTATTTT.